This T cell receptor (beta chain) was sequenced during a study of T cells in Graves' hyperthyroidism and ophthalmopathy. As for the study in general: Initial diagnosis, before any treatment, was when peripheral blood was collected. Notes on the study in general: Blood also contained most expanded thyroid clonotypes above 0.001.

Absent ophthalmopathy progression within 18 months defined stable Graves' hyperthyroidism. The PBMCs were sourced from fresh peripheral blood (about 10 ml). Amplification of TCR beta CDR3 regions used RNA as the template. First-round RT-PCR with HTBI primers amplified the TCR CDR3 region. TCRdb reanalysed the multiplex PCR reads using MiXCR and keeps one entry per CDR3 protein. Here the sample spans around 200,000 distinct CDR3 sequences, about 17% being singletons. This clonotype was recorded at least ten times. Its antigen is not known. The sequenced sample consisted of blood. The TCR sequence derives from a woman aged 45-65 years with Graves' hyperthyroidism.

For the CDR3, the DNA is TGTGCCAGCAGCTTAAAAGGGACGGTGACTGAAGCTTTCTTT. Translating it yields CASSLKGTVTEAFF. This rearrangement joins TRBV7-3 to TRBJ1-1; maybe TRBD1 (5 bases). The CDR3 consists of 14 residues. Trimming stripped 1 base from V and 5 bases from J, with 11 bases between. CDR1 is SGHTA, CDR2 FQGTGA, per germline. The full variable domain, completed using reference TRBV7-3 and TRBJ1-1, is GAGVSQTPSNKVTEKGKYVELRCDPISGHTALYWYRQSLGQGPEFLIYFQGTGAADDSGLPNDRFFAVRPEGSVSTLKIQRTERGDSAVYLCASSLKGTVTEAFFGQGTRLTVV.